Following are 27 T cell receptor beta chains from one sample sequenced in a study of T cell repertoires in cytomegalovirus infection. A single record per CDR3 protein comes from TCRdb applying MiXCR to the reads. Among a few hundred thousand distinct CDR3 sequences, more than 9% were seen once, and the ten largest hold approximately 4.7%. Sequencing used PBMCs. The receptors derive from a human donor in good health (CMV status not recorded). Some clones in this sample may be carry-over from other donors' samples.

The genes are TRBV6-6 and TRBJ2-7; maybe TRBD1 (6 bases). CDR1 MNHNY and CDR2 SVGAGI come from the germline V gene (reference sequence). The CDR3 loop spans 15 amino acids. Trimming removed 10 bases from V and 0 bases from J, with 19 bases in between. The CDR3 sequence is CATLQRGGFSYEQYF. Here the CDR3 DNA reads TGTGCCACCCTTCAACGAGGGGGTTTCTCCTACGAGCAGTACTTC.

The table lists this clonotype with a few counts. This chain connects TRBV4-3 to TRBJ2-1, with TRBD2 matching 13 bases. CDR1 is LGHNA and CDR2 is YSLEER in the germline V gene. The CDR3 contains 16 residues. V was pared by 2 bases and J by 6 bases, with 4 bases of the junction left unmatched. The CDR3 DNA is TGCGCCAGCAGCCAAACGGGACTAGCGGGATTCAATGAGCAGTTCTTC. Amino acids: CASSQTGLAGFNEQFF.

This sequence joins TRBV20-1 and TRBJ2-5; TRBD2 matches at 13 bases. Germline V gene sequence: CDR1 DFQATT, CDR2 SNEGSKA (reference sequence). This CDR3 region has 15 residues. V lost 0 bases to trimming and J lost 10 bases; unmatched junction nucleotides: 8. CDR3 sequence reads: CSARDTLAGGLVQYF. The DNA of the CDR3 is TGCAGTGCTAGAGATACACTAGCGGGGGGGCTCGTCCAGTACTTC.

In its sample, this clonotype was seen many times. This chain joins TRBV7-9 and TRBJ2-6; possible D gene TRBD1, 6 bases. Trimming removed 1 base at V and 4 bases at J, with 14 bases between. Germline V gene lookup returns CDR1 SEHNR and CDR2 FQNEAQ (reference sequence). This CDR3 has 17 amino acids. The CDR3 DNA follows: TGTGCCAGCAGCTTAGGGCAGGGGTCGATCGGGGCCAACGTCCTGACTTTC. Translating gives CASSLGQGSIGANVLTF.

This clonotype was recorded many times. The chain joins TRBV5-1 to TRBJ2-5; tentatively, D is TRBD1 (7 bases). The length of the CDR3 is 14 residues. Germline CDR1 SGHRS, CDR2 YFSETQ. Trimming cost V 2 bases and J 5 bases, with 13 bases left between them. The CDR3 spells CASSFAGGIETQYF. The CDR3 DNA is TGCGCCAGCAGCTTCGCAGGGGGGATCGAGACCCAGTACTTC. The full variable domain, completed using reference TRBV5-1 and TRBJ2-5, is KAGVTQTPRYLIKTRGQQVTLSCSPISGHRSVSWYQQTPGQGLQFLFEYFSETQRNKGNFPGRFSGRQFSNSRSEMNVSTLELGDSALYLCASSFAGGIETQYFGPGTRLLVL.

In this sample, this clonotype turned up many times. This chain links TRBV7-6 with TRBJ2-7; 9 nucleotides agree with TRBD1. This CDR3 contains 14 residues. V lost 5 bases to trimming and J lost 1 base; unmatched junction nucleotides: 3. Looked up from germline, CDR1 is SGHVS and CDR2 is FNYEAQ. As DNA, the CDR3 is TGTGCCAGCAGCCCCGGGACAGGGTCCTACGAGCAGTACTTC. Translating it yields CASSPGTGSYEQYF.

J is TRBJ2-5 and V is TRBV7-9, with D tentatively TRBD2 (6 bases). The germline V gene encodes CDR1 SEHNR and CDR2 FQNEAQ (reference sequence). This CDR3 region has 13 residues. V gave up 7 bases and J gave up 2 bases, with 11 bases separating them. The CDR3 here is CASIMEGQETQYF. The CDR3 DNA sequence: TGTGCCAGCATCATGGAGGGTCAAGAGACCCAGTACTTC.

The chain joins TRBV5-4 to TRBJ2-1, with unresolved D. Germline-derived CDR1 and CDR2 are SGHNT and YYREEE (reference sequence). Trimming removed 4 bases from V and 5 bases from J, with 13 bases in between. The length of the CDR3 is 14 residues. The CDR3 spells CASSPRMPNNEQFF. The CDR3 nucleotides read TGTGCCAGCAGCCCTCGGATGCCAAACAATGAGCAGTTCTTC.

This clonotype occurred many times. The rearrangement links TRBV19 to TRBJ2-5; 7 positions agree with TRBD2. V shed 6 bases and J 2 bases; nucleotides not matched to a gene: 6. Germline CDR1 reads LNHDA; CDR2 reads SQIVND (reference sequence). This CDR3 has 14 amino acids. In DNA form, the CDR3 reads TGTGCCAGTAGCGCGGGAGTCTGGCAAGAGACCCAGTACTTC. Translation gives CASSAGVWQETQYF.

This clonotype showed up many times. In DNA form, the CDR3 reads TGTGCCAGCAGCTTCTTAGGAGGGAAAGAGACCCAGTACTTC. Amino acid sequence: CASSFLGGKETQYF. The chain joins TRBV7-2 to TRBJ2-5; the D gene is possibly TRBD2 (6 bases). The germline gives CDR1 SGHTA, CDR2 FQGNSA. The ends were cut back, 3 bases at V and 3 bases at J, with 11 bases in the middle. The CDR3 consists of 14 residues. Full variable domain (rest looked up from reference TRBV7-2 and TRBJ2-5): GAGVSQSPSNKVTEKGKDVELRCDPISGHTALYWYRQSLGQGLEFLIYFQGNSAPDKSGLPSDRFSAERTGGSVSTLTIQRTQQEDSAVYLCASSFLGGKETQYFGPGTRLLVL.

In DNA, the CDR3 is TGTGCCATCAGTGAGTCTTGGGAGGTCAATGAGCAGTTCTTC. This encodes CAISESWEVNEQFF. The chain joins TRBV10-3 to TRBJ2-1; the D gene is possibly TRBD2 (6 bases). The CDR3 extends over 14 amino acids. V was trimmed by 0 bases and J by 6 bases, leaving 9 bases between them. Germline V gene sequence: CDR1 ENHRY, CDR2 SYGVKD.

In its sample, this clonotype was seen many times. The chain joins TRBV28 to TRBJ1-5; no reliable D call. The germline V gene has CDR1 MDHEN and CDR2 SYDVKM. V was cut by 3 bases and J by 1 base, with 13 bases left in between. The CDR3 has 16 amino acids. The CDR3 region has the DNA TGTGCCAGCAGTTTGAAAGGACCAGAGAGCAATCAGCCCCAGCATTTT. It specifies CASSLKGPESNQPQHF.

This clonotype was detected a few times. The chain joins TRBV27 to TRBJ2-7; D is possibly TRBD1 or TRBD2 (7 bases each). CDR3 length equals 14 residues. Germline lookup yields CDR1 MNHEY and CDR2 SMNVEV (reference sequence). Trimming cost V 0 bases and J 7 bases, with 13 bases left between them. The CDR3 here is CASSLSPRGGEQYF. CDR3 sequence (DNA): TGTGCCAGCAGTTTATCGCCCAGGGGGGGAGAGCAGTACTTC.

This clonotype appeared many times. The chain joins TRBV7-3 to TRBJ2-3, with D tentatively TRBD2 (5 bases). CDR1 is SGHTA, CDR2 FQGTGA, per germline. The germline V and J ends were trimmed by 3 bases and 5 bases, with 12 bases remaining between them. This CDR3 region has 14 residues. CDR3 in DNA: TGTGCCAGCAGCTTCGGAGGCCGGATAGATACGCAGTATTTT. Amino acid sequence: CASSFGGRIDTQYF. Combining the CDR3 with reference TRBV7-3 and TRBJ2-3 gives the whole variable domain GAGVSQTPSNKVTEKGKYVELRCDPISGHTALYWYRQSLGQGPEFLIYFQGTGAADDSGLPNDRFFAVRPEGSVSTLKIQRTERGDSAVYLCASSFGGRIDTQYFGPGTRLTVL.

This clonotype was seen at least ten times. This chain joins TRBV7-2 and TRBJ1-1, with D perhaps matching TRBD1 (5 bases). Per germline, CDR1 SGHTA and CDR2 FQGNSA. Trimming stripped 3 bases from V and 2 bases from J, with 10 bases between. There are 14 residues in the CDR3. This CDR3 is CASSFRGSNTEAFF. In DNA, the CDR3 is TGTGCCAGCAGCTTCCGGGGGAGCAACACTGAAGCTTTCTTT.

The gene calls are TRBV5-5 and TRBJ2-5; 11 bases agree with TRBD2. The ends lost 0 bases at V and 5 bases at J; junction bases unmatched: 6. The CDR3 consists of 16 residues. In germline, CDR1 is SGHKS, CDR2 YYEKEE (reference sequence). CDR3 sequence: CASSLELAGVMETQYF. The CDR3 DNA reads as TGTGCCAGCAGCTTGGAACTAGCGGGAGTAATGGAGACCCAGTACTTC.

This clonotype was observed a few times. CDR3 sequence (DNA): TGTGCCAGCAGCCAAAACGGGGTGAACACTGAAGCTTTCTTT. Its translation is CASSQNGVNTEAFF. The chain has TRBV6-2 or TRBV6-3 and TRBJ1-1; D is unclear. This CDR3 comprises 14 residues. Trimming removed 6 bases from V and 0 bases from J, with 11 bases in between. Germline-derived CDR1 and CDR2 are MNHEY and SVGEGT.

A few counts support this clonotype. CDR3 amino acids: CASRTGLAGIYSSTDTQYF. CDR3 coding DNA: TGTGCCAGCAGAACGGGACTAGCGGGGATTTACTCTAGCACAGATACGCAGTATTTT. The chain couples TRBV5-6 to TRBJ2-3, with 13 bases identical to TRBD2. V was clipped by 5 bases and J by 0 bases; unmatched bases: 12. CDR1 and CDR2 from the germline V gene are SGHDT and YYEEEE. The CDR3 covers 19 residues.

Only a few counts were recorded for this clonotype. The chain links TRBV6-6 to TRBJ1-5; TRBD1 matches 7 bases. V dropped 7 bases and J dropped 0; count of bases not matched to a gene: 12. Germline V CDR1 and CDR2: MNHNY, SVGAGI (reference sequence). The CDR3 is 17 amino acids. In DNA form, the CDR3 reads TGTGCCAGCATGTTAACAGGGGTGAGGCTTAGCAATCAGCCCCAGCATTTT. Translation gives CASMLTGVRLSNQPQHF.

This clonotype was found once. The chain employs TRBV7-3 and TRBJ2-2, with D uncertain. In germline, CDR1 is SGHTA, CDR2 FQGTGA. V lost 4 bases and J lost 8, with 14 bases in between. The CDR3 is 14 amino acids. CDR3 sequence reads: CASSSPRRAGELFF. The CDR3 nucleotides read TGTGCCAGCAGCTCCCCCCGGCGAGCGGGGGAGCTGTTTTTT.

This clonotype was seen repeatedly, ten times or more. V is TRBV9 and J is TRBJ1-6; 8 bases agree with TRBD1. Germline V gives CDR1 SGDLS, CDR2 YYNGEE. The ends lost 2 bases at V and 10 bases at J; junction bases unmatched: 5. CDR3 length equals 14 residues. DNA for the CDR3: TGTGCCAGCAGCGTGACAGGGGTCGGGTCACCCCTCCACTTT. Its translation is CASSVTGVGSPLHF.

This clonotype was seen ten or more times. The chain uses TRBV3-1 and TRBJ2-7; D is possibly TRBD1 (6 bases). The CDR3 has 12 amino acids. Deletions cut 6 bases from V and 7 bases from J, with 13 bases between. Germline assignment: CDR1 LGHDT and CDR2 YNNKEL (reference sequence). The CDR3 protein is CASRNRVGEQYF. The DNA for the CDR3 is TGTGCCAGCAGAAACAGGGTGGGTGAGCAGTACTTC.

Note on this clonotype: One end of the junction fails to match germline, which may point to a read error. The rearrangement joins TRBV12-3 or TRBV12-4 to TRBJ1-2; 7 bases map to TRBD1. This CDR3 is 12 amino acids long. CDR3 DNA sequence: TGTGCCAACAGTTACAGGGGCTATGGCTACACCTTC. Protein sequence: CANSYRGYGYTF.

In this sample, this clonotype turned up many times. This chain joins TRBV7-2 and TRBJ1-2; D not resolved. V was trimmed by 7 bases and J by 8 bases, leaving 20 bases between them. This CDR3 contains 14 residues. CDR1 and CDR2 (germline): SGHTA, FQGNSA. CDR3 region: CASTPPKSLGGYTF. CDR3 DNA sequence: TGTGCCAGCACCCCTCCAAAGTCACTGGGGGGCTACACCTTC.

This clonotype turned up a few times. The V and J genes are TRBV20-1 and TRBJ2-3; D possibly corresponds to TRBD2 (5 bases). CDR3 length: 16 residues. The V end lost 2 bases, the J end lost 1 base, and 16 bases lay between the germline ends. Germline loops: CDR1 DFQATT, CDR2 SNEGSKA (reference sequence). CDR3 in DNA: TGCAGTGCTAGAATACTTCGAGGTAGCGGCACAGATACGCAGTATTTT. Its translation is CSARILRGSGTDTQYF.

This clonotype occurred once. V gene TRBV28 combines with J gene TRBJ2-7; D may be TRBD2 (5 bases). Germline values: CDR1 MDHEN, CDR2 SYDVKM. This CDR3 spans 14 amino acids. The V end was cut by 6 bases, the J end by 2 bases, with 14 bases between. The CDR3 is CASRTLVPPYEQYF. The DNA of the CDR3 is TGTGCCAGCAGGACACTAGTTCCCCCCTACGAGCAGTACTTC.

The CDR3: CASSDRGAYEQYF. In DNA form, the CDR3 reads TGTGCCAGCAGTGACCGGGGGGCGTACGAGCAGTACTTC. The chain has TRBV2 and TRBJ2-7; the D gene is possibly TRBD2 (7 bases). V was pared by 3 bases and J by 4 bases, with 10 bases between. The germline V gene encodes CDR1 SNHLY and CDR2 FYNNEI. This CDR3 has 13 amino acids.